This T cell receptor (beta chain) appears in the sequencing data of a study of blood T cell repertoires in COVID-19. In the original analysis: Amplification from reference gene primers served as the basis for estimated nucleated cell counts. Here immunoSEQ multiplex PCR was the method, and the copy in TCRdb shows in-frame clones only, minus some. For V, J and clone size, that table is used; D and trimming come from the DNA. The table includes some 300,000 clones, around 86% detected once. Adults between about 18 and 89 years of age took part from about two dozen US areas. Which cohort a participant joined came from the clinical history participants gave. The germline CDR1 and CDR2 sequences are SEHNR and FQNEAQ (reference sequence). After removal of 5 bases from V and 5 bases from J, the junction contained 8 bases not matched to a gene. CDR3 size: 15 residues.

The chain combines TRBV7-9 with TRBJ2-1; 8 bases fit TRBD1. The source material was PBMCs or T cells enriched from blood (not recorded which). This clonotype was sampled from a woman aged 40 to 50 who had recovered from COVID-19. The DNA for the CDR3 is TGTGCCAGCAGCATACGACAGGGGTTTGACAATGAGCAGTTCTTC. This codes for CASSIRQGFDNEQFF. Combining the CDR3 with reference TRBV7-9 and TRBJ2-1 gives the whole variable domain DTGVSQNPRHKITKRGQNVTFRCDPISEHNRLYWYRQTLGQGPEFLTYFQNEAQLEKSRLLSDRFSAERPKGSFSTLEIQRTEQGDSAMYLCASSIRQGFDNEQFFGPGTRLTVL.